This TCR beta chain was sequenced for a study of graft-versus-host responses after intestinal transplantation. For the study at large: The whole recipient group had anti-thymocyte globulin induction followed by tacrolimus and steroids for around 3 years. Study-level findings and limits: The study found high graft-versus-host to host-versus-graft clonal ratios in allografts of patients with graft-donor T cell macrochimerism. GvH clones were identified in recipient marrow, with some first appearing in ileum or blood. An association linked early post-transplant HvG declines with peak circulating GvH clone levels.

Graft samples were processed, releasing intraepithelial and lamina propria lymphocytes. As concerns this clone: Antigen unknown.

This table comes from immunoSEQ multiplex PCR, and its TCRdb copy is limited to in-frame clones, with some not included. Among 25,000 to 30,000 clones listed, around four fifths were seen once. This clonotype originated in a human patient who received an intestinal transplant, so some T cells may come from the graft donor. Here the sequenced sample was ileum tissue, taken 98 days after intestinal transplantation.

This chain's CDR3 is CASSPRTLTHTDTQYF. The CDR3 DNA sequence: TGTGCCAGCAGTCCCCGGACACTCACCCACACAGATACGCAGTATTTT. The V call is TRBV27, the J call TRBJ2-3, with D maybe TRBD1 (5 bases). The CDR3 is 16 residues long. The germline V gene has CDR1 MNHEY and CDR2 SMNVEV (reference sequence). Trimming pared 5 bases from V and 2 bases from J, leaving 17 bases between.